One and the same sample provided the 23 T cell receptor beta chains below, sequenced in a study of OX40 agonist ivuxolimab in advanced cancers. Profiling relied on immunoSEQ multiplex PCR, and the TCRdb table lists in-frame clones only, not all of them. This sample has under 90,000 clones, with around 83% found just once. The sample consisted of CD4+ or CD8+ T cells sorted from blood, taken in a trial of the OX40 agonist ivuxolimab. Receptor source: an adult with an advanced solid tumor such as melanoma, head and neck, liver or kidney cancer.

The genes are TRBV5-5 and TRBJ2-7; D possibly uses TRBD1 or TRBD2 (5 bases each). Between the trimmed V and J ends, which lost 2 bases and 6 bases, there was a span of 15 bases. The germline V gene has CDR1 SGHKS and CDR2 YYEKEE (reference sequence). The CDR3 has 14 residues. The CDR3 loop is CASSFHGRDGEQYV. As DNA, the CDR3 is TGTGCCAGCAGCTTCCATGGTCGGGACGGCGAGCAGTACGTC.

This clone was seen a handful of times. The chain is built from TRBV5-1 and TRBJ2-5, with D tentatively TRBD1 or TRBD2 (6 bases each). Germline V gives CDR1 SGHRS, CDR2 YFSETQ. V dropped 5 bases and J dropped 2 bases, with 19 bases sitting between them. This CDR3 region has 16 residues. The CDR3 protein is CASSRQGNRGQETQYF. The CDR3 DNA is TGCGCCAGCAGTCGGCAGGGGAATCGGGGGCAAGAGACCCAGTACTTC.

The chain links TRBV6-5 to TRBJ2-7; D is unresolved. The CDR3 runs 14 residues. The germline V gene encodes CDR1 MNHEY and CDR2 SVGAGI. Between the trimmed V and J ends, which lost 7 bases and 2 bases, there was a span of 15 bases. CDR3 sequence: CASKPSTSTYEQYF. As DNA, the CDR3 is TGTGCCAGCAAACCTTCGACATCAACCTACGAGCAGTACTTC.

This chain joins TRBV10-3 and TRBJ1-4, with 9 bases lining up with TRBD1. V shed 6 bases and J 7 bases; nucleotides not matched to a gene: 6. The CDR3 length is 14 residues. Germline V gives CDR1 ENHRY, CDR2 SYGVKD. Here the CDR3 DNA reads TGTGCCATCAGCCGACAGGGGGGGGGTGAAAAACTGTTTTTT. Translated: CAISRQGGGEKLFF.

The chain carries TRBV5-1 and TRBJ2-2; 7 bases line up with TRBD2. CDR3 length equals 15 residues. J was trimmed by 4 bases and V by 0 bases; bases with no gene match: 3. Germline lookup yields CDR1 SGHRS and CDR2 YFSETQ. CDR3 coding DNA: TGCGCCAGCAGCTTGGCCGGGAGGATCACCGGGGAGCTGTTTTTT. This sequence encodes CASSLAGRITGELFF. Filled out from reference TRBV5-1 and TRBJ2-2, the complete variable domain reads KAGVTQTPRYLIKTRGQQVTLSCSPISGHRSVSWYQQTPGQGLQFLFEYFSETQRNKGNFPGRFSGRQFSNSRSEMNVSTLELGDSALYLCASSLAGRITGELFFGEGSRLTVL.

This clone was detected a few times. The CDR3 region is CASSLAQDYYEQYV. As DNA, the CDR3 is TGTGCCAGCAGCTTAGCCCAGGACTACTACGAGCAGTACGTC. The chain has TRBV7-2 and TRBJ2-7; tentatively, D is TRBD2 (6 bases). The CDR3 runs to 14 residues. V dropped 0 bases and J dropped 3 bases, with 9 bases sitting between them. Germline V gives CDR1 SGHTA, CDR2 FQGNSA.

The chain joins TRBV6-5 to TRBJ1-5; D gene unclear. Germline CDR1 MNHEY, CDR2 SVGAGI. The V end was cut by 5 bases, the J end by 5 bases, with 13 bases between. The CDR3 spans 14 residues. The CDR3 nucleotides are TGTGCCAGCAGTACGGACCCGAGGTATCAGCCCCAGCATTTT. It codes for CASSTDPRYQPQHF.

The chain couples TRBV1 to TRBJ2-7; the D call in the table, TRBD2, was not verified against the DNA. TRBV1 is an annotated pseudogene. The CDR3 is 13 amino acids. The CDR3 region has the DNA TGCACCAGCAACGGGGTAGCTGGGCGCGAGCAGTACGTC. This sequence encodes CTSNGVAGREQYV.

The chain uses TRBV2 and TRBJ2-3; 7 nucleotides agree with TRBD1. The length of the CDR3 is 14 residues. V lost 6 bases to trimming and J lost 2 bases; unmatched junction nucleotides: 5. Germline loops: CDR1 SNHLY, CDR2 FYNNEI. The CDR3 here is CASRTDRATDTQYF. As DNA, the CDR3 is TGTGCCAGCAGAACCGACAGGGCCACAGATACGCAGTATTTT.

The chain couples TRBV28 to TRBJ1-1, with D maybe TRBD1 (5 bases). Germline CDR1 is MDHEN and CDR2 is SYDVKM. V was cut by 5 bases and J by 1 base, with 11 bases left in between. The CDR3 consists of 14 residues. The CDR3 region has the DNA TGTGCCAGCAGTGTAGGGGCTACGAACACTGAAGCTTTCTTT. Translation: CASSVGATNTEAFF. The whole variable domain, filled in from reference TRBV28 and TRBJ1-1, reads DVKVTQSSRYLVKRTGEKVFLECVQDMDHENMFWYRQDPGLGLRLIYFSYDVKMKEKGDIPEGYSVSREKKERFSLILESASTNQTSMYLCASSVGATNTEAFFGQGTRLTVV.

The chain couples TRBV6-5 to TRBJ1-2, with D possibly matching TRBD1 (5 bases). Germline-derived CDR1 and CDR2 are MNHEY and SVGAGI. The V end was cut by 6 bases, the J end by 4 bases, with 12 bases between. The CDR3 length is 13 residues. In DNA form, the CDR3 reads TGTGCCAGCAGCCGATCGGGGGGCTATGGCTACACCTTC. It specifies CASSRSGGYGYTF.

The rearrangement uses TRBV7-2 and TRBJ1-5; D perhaps matches TRBD1 (6 bases). V lost 3 bases, J lost 1 base, and 10 bases lay in between. Germline assignment: CDR1 SGHTA and CDR2 FQGNSA. This CDR3 comprises 15 residues. This chain's CDR3 is CASSFGGPSNQPQHF. The CDR3 nucleotides read TGTGCCAGCAGCTTCGGGGGGCCCAGCAATCAGCCCCAGCATTTT.

This chain connects TRBV7-2 to TRBJ1-5, with D hard to call. Deletions cut 4 bases from V and 4 bases from J, with 8 bases between. CDR1 and CDR2 (germline): SGHTA, FQGNSA. This CDR3 has 13 residues. The CDR3 sequence is CASSSGWNQPQHF. CDR3 in DNA: TGTGCCAGCAGCTCGGGGTGGAATCAGCCCCAGCATTTT.

This chain connects TRBV2 to TRBJ1-4, with no clear D. CDR3 length: 15 residues. Trimming removed 2 bases at V and 2 bases at J, with 9 bases between. Germline CDR1 reads SNHLY; CDR2 reads FYNNEI. The CDR3 sequence: CASSEQGRTNEKLFF. The DNA of the CDR3 is TGTGCCAGCAGTGAACAAGGCAGGACTAATGAAAAACTGTTTTTT.

In the case of this clone: Other DNA sequences from this sample encode an identical CDR3 as well. V usage is TRBV5-1 and J usage is TRBJ2-7; a weak D match, TRBD1 (6 bases). V was clipped by 0 bases and J by 0 bases, with 10 bases between them. Per germline, CDR1 SGHRS and CDR2 YFSETQ. CDR3 length: 15 amino acids. The CDR3 DNA is TGCGCCAGCAGCTTGGTACCAGGGGACTCCTACGAGCAGTACTTC. Its protein is CASSLVPGDSYEQYF.

The rearrangement joins TRBV20-1 to TRBJ2-7; perhaps TRBD1 as D (6 bases). The CDR3 loop spans 11 amino acids. Germline assignment: CDR1 DFQATT and CDR2 SNEGSKA (reference sequence). V gave up 6 bases and J gave up 4 bases, with 10 bases separating them. DNA of the CDR3: TGCAGTGCCAGAACAGGGTACGAGCAGTACGTC. Amino acid sequence: CSARTGYEQYV.

The chain employs TRBV11-2 and TRBJ2-3; D gene ambiguous. This CDR3 contains 14 residues. The ends were cut back, 1 base at V and 6 bases at J, with 11 bases in the middle. Germline V gives CDR1 SGHAT, CDR2 FQNNGV. The CDR3 sequence is CASSLGGIGDTQYF. CDR3 DNA sequence: TGTGCCAGCAGCTTAGGTGGGATCGGGGATACGCAGTATTTT.

This chain joins TRBV2 and TRBJ2-3; 10 positions match TRBD1. J gave up 5 bases and V 3 bases, and 5 bases lay outside the gene matches. Looked up from germline, CDR1 is SNHLY and CDR2 is FYNNEI. The CDR3 runs to 15 residues. CDR3 protein: CASSDPGQGIDTQYF. DNA for the CDR3: TGTGCCAGCAGTGACCCGGGACAGGGGATAGATACGCAGTATTTT.

This clone has more than one count but fewer than ten. The chain links TRBV14 to TRBJ2-1, with 8 bases that match TRBD1. Trimming at V came to 6 bases and at J to 10 bases, leaving 14 bases not matched to a gene. There are 15 residues in the CDR3. Germline loops: CDR1 SGHDN, CDR2 FVKESK. The CDR3 sequence: CASSRDRTPLGEQFF. The CDR3 nucleotides read TGTGCCAGCAGTCGGGACAGGACCCCTTTGGGAGAGCAGTTCTTC.

This chain joins TRBV25-1 and TRBJ2-2; tentative D call: TRBD2 (5 bases). With 6 bases removed from V and 7 bases from J, the gap between germline ends came to 12 bases. Germline lookup yields CDR1 MGHDK and CDR2 SYGVNS. This CDR3 region has 13 residues. The CDR3 DNA follows: TGTGCCAGCAGGGACCGGGATGACGGGGAGCTGTTTTTT. Encoded protein: CASRDRDDGELFF.

The rearrangement joins TRBV28 to TRBJ2-1; 8 positions match TRBD1. The trim removed 8 bases at V and 3 bases at J, leaving 12 bases unmatched. The CDR3 totals 16 residues. CDR1 and CDR2 from the germline V gene are MDHEN and SYDVKM. The CDR3 loop reads CASGTKTGAHYNEQFF. In nucleotides, the CDR3 is TGTGCCAGCGGAACTAAGACAGGGGCTCACTACAATGAGCAGTTCTTC.

This clone came up a few times. CDR3 residues: CASRDILVAFF. The CDR3 DNA follows: TGTGCCAGCAGGGATATATTGGTGGCTTTCTTT. The V and J genes are TRBV6-1 and TRBJ1-1; D not certain. The germline V gene has CDR1 MNHNS and CDR2 SASEGT. The V gene lost 6 bases and the J gene lost 11 bases, with 13 bases spanning the gap. The CDR3 is made up of 11 amino acids.

The V and J genes are TRBV29-1 and TRBJ1-4; TRBD1 aligns across 8 bases. J lost 10 bases, V lost 2 bases, and 6 bases had no gene match. CDR1 is SQVTM, CDR2 ANQGSEA, per germline. The CDR3 is made up of 13 amino acids. CDR3 sequence (DNA): TGCAGCGTTGAATACAGGGGGGCAGGAAAACTGTTTTTT. Translating gives CSVEYRGAGKLFF.